A selection of T cell receptor beta chains follows, all from one sample in a study of early T cells in non-severe SARS-CoV-2 infection. TCRdb reprocessed the 5' RACE reads with MiXCR, giving one entry per CDR3 protein. Of roughly 45,000 distinct CDR3 sequences listed, around 11% are singletons. Sequenced sample: whole blood. The receptors here all came from an adult who was a healthcare worker with PCR-confirmed SARS-CoV-2 infection or an uninfected control (not recorded which). CDR3s include the opening cysteine and the closing phenylalanine or tryptophan. The D gene is left open where the match is weak. A row's size may be missing; if present it is once, few, many or a size class.

CDR3 DNA	CDR3 protein	J gene	V gene	clone size	D gene	CDR3 length
TGTGCCAGCAGACGCCTTGGACAGGGGCGAGAGCAGTACTTC	CASRRLGQGREQYF	TRBJ2-7	TRBV6-2/TRBV6-3	many	TRBD1	14
TGTGCCATCAGCCCAGGACAGAATGAGCAGTTCTTC	CAISPGQNEQFF	TRBJ2-1	TRBV10-3	few	.	12
TGTGCCAGTAGTTTTCTGGGACGGTTGAACACCGGGGAGCTGTTTTTT	CASSFLGRLNTGELFF	TRBJ2-2	TRBV19	many	.	16
TGCGCCAGCAGCCGGAGTCCTAGCGGGAGTATGGCAGATACGCAGTATTTT	CASSRSPSGSMADTQYF	TRBJ2-3	TRBV4-3	.	TRBD2	17
TGTGCCAGCAGTTACTCGGGGGCAAAGCAGTTCTTC	CASSYSGAKQFF	TRBJ2-1	TRBV6-5	many	.	12
TGTGCCAGCAGCGCGATGGGGGGCCGGACCACAGATACGCAGTATTTT	CASSAMGGRTTDTQYF	TRBJ2-3	TRBV6-1	many	.	16
TGTGCCAGCAGCGTAGAGGGTTTCGCGGGCACCGGGGAGCTGTTTTTT	CASSVEGFAGTGELFF	TRBJ2-2	TRBV9	many	.	16
TGCAGCGTTGGACTAGCGGCAGGGAATGAGCAGTTCTTC	CSVGLAAGNEQFF	TRBJ2-1	TRBV29-1	.	TRBD2	13
TGTGCCAGCAGCCAAGGGGGGTCCTACAATGAGCAGTTCTTC	CASSQGGSYNEQFF	TRBJ2-1	TRBV3-2	many	.	14
TGCGCCAGCAGCTCCAGGGGGTCTGGGGCCAACGTCCTGACTTTC	CASSSRGSGANVLTF	TRBJ2-6	TRBV5-1	few	TRBD1	15
TGTGCCACAGCCCGGGACAGGGGTTACGAGCAGTACTTC	CATARDRGYEQYF	TRBJ2-7	TRBV19	many	TRBD1	13
TGCAGCGTGGAGGCCCAGGGACGGTTGCTGGATACGCAGTATTTT	CSVEAQGRLLDTQYF	TRBJ2-3	TRBV29-1	few	.	15
TGTGCCAGCAGCCAAGATCCTCCCGGGGCGAATGAGCAGTTCTTC	CASSQDPPGANEQFF	TRBJ2-1	TRBV3-1	.	.	15
TGTGCCTGGGTCCCGGGGGAAGCTTTCTTT	CAWVPGEAFF	TRBJ1-1	TRBV30	.	.	10
TGTGCCAGCAGCTTGCAACAGGCTTCGGCCCAGTACTTC	CASSLQQASAQYF	TRBJ2-5	TRBV5-6	.	.	13
TGCAGCGTTGGGAGGCTAGGACAGCTCCACACTGAAGCTTTCTTT	CSVGRLGQLHTEAFF	TRBJ1-1	TRBV29-1	many	.	15
TGTGCCAGCAGCTCTCTAGTGACCCAGTACTTC	CASSSLVTQYF	TRBJ2-5	TRBV7-2	few	.	11
TGCAGCGGGGACAGGGAGGGTAGGAGAAATGAGCAGTTCTTC	CSGDREGRRNEQFF	TRBJ2-1	TRBV29-1	.	TRBD1	14
TGTGCCAGCAGCTTATTACAGGGGGGGACTGAAGCTTTCTTT	CASSLLQGGTEAFF	TRBJ1-1	TRBV7-2	.	TRBD1	14
TGTGCCAGCAGTTTTGGACACTATGGCTACACCTTC	CASSFGHYGYTF	TRBJ1-2	TRBV12-3/TRBV12-4	.	.	12
TGTGCCACCAAAGGGAGCTCCTATAATTCACCCCTCCACTTT	CATKGSSYNSPLHF	TRBJ1-6	TRBV24-1	.	.	14
TGTGCCAGCAGCGCCGGACAGGGTATTGGAAAACTGTTTTTT	CASSAGQGIGKLFF	TRBJ1-4	TRBV9	few	TRBD1	14
TGTGCCAGCAGTTTAGGGAGAACCGGGGAGCTGTTTTTT	CASSLGRTGELFF	TRBJ2-2	TRBV27	few	.	13
TGCAGTGCCCCCGGTCGAGCTGAAGCTTTCTTT	CSAPGRAEAFF	TRBJ1-1	TRBV20-1	few	.	11
TGTGCCAGCAGCCAAGATATGGGGGCTTTCTTT	CASSQDMGAFF	TRBJ1-1	TRBV14	few	.	11
TGTGCCAGCAACGGAGGACTAGCTCGGGAGGGCGAGCAGTTCTTC	CASNGGLAREGEQFF	TRBJ2-1	TRBV2	many	TRBD2	15
TGTGCCACCCTCCGGGAGGGGAGCTCCTACGAGCAGTACTTC	CATLREGSSYEQYF	TRBJ2-7	TRBV24-1	few	TRBD2	14
TGTGCCAGCAGCCCTTCGGTCGGATCGGGTTGGAGTGGCTACACCTTC	CASSPSVGSGWSGYTF	TRBJ1-2	TRBV7-6	many	.	16
TGTGCCAGCAGCAAAGCGGGACAGGAAAACTATGGCTACACCTTC	CASSKAGQENYGYTF	TRBJ1-2	TRBV21-1	few	.	15
TGTGCCAGCAGCCAAGTTGAGGGAGGGCAGGGAGGTGAGCAGTTCTTC	CASSQVEGGQGGEQFF	TRBJ2-1	TRBV4-2	.	TRBD2	16